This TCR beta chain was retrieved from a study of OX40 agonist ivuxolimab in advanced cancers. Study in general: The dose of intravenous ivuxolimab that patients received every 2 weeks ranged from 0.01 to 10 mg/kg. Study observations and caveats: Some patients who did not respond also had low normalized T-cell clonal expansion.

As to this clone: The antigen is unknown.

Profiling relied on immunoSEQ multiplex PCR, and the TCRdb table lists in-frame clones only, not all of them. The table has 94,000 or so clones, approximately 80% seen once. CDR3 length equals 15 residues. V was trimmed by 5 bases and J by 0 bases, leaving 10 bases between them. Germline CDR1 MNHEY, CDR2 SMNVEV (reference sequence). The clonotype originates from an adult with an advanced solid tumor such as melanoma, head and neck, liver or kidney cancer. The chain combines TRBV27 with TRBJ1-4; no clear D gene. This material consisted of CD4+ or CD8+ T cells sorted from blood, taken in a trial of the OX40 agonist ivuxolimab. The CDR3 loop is CASSLRRSTNEKLFF. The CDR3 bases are TGTGCCAGCAGTCTTAGGAGATCAACTAATGAAAAACTGTTTTTT.